The 26 T cell receptor beta chains given below trace back to one sample, sequenced in a study of blood T cell repertoires in COVID-19. Clones were read by immunoSEQ multiplex PCR, and TCRdb kept only the in-frame ones, dropping some. Of over 100,000 clones listed, roughly 88% are singletons. The material sequenced was peripheral blood. The receptors were gathered from a man aged 40-49 years with acute or convalescent COVID-19.

V is TRBV4-2 and J is TRBJ2-1, with 8 bases matching TRBD2. The CDR3 has 16 amino acids. V lost 1 base, J lost 4 bases, and 6 bases stayed unmatched. Germline-derived CDR1 and CDR2 are LGHNA and YNFKEQ. CDR3 DNA: TGTGCCAGCAGCCAAGGAAACGGGGGGGTTTACAATGAGCAGTTCTTC. It is translated as CASSQGNGGVYNEQFF.

The chain carries TRBV7-6 and TRBJ2-3; 15 bases match TRBD2. The junction had 4 bases not matched to a gene; V was cut back by 4 bases and J by 5 bases. The length of the CDR3 is 16 residues. Per germline, CDR1 SGHVS and CDR2 FNYEAQ. Written as DNA, the CDR3 is TGTGCCAGCAGCTCCGGACTAGCGGGAGGGGGAGATACGCAGTATTTT. Translated: CASSSGLAGGGDTQYF.

The rearrangement uses TRBV11-3 and TRBJ2-2, with D perhaps matching TRBD2 (7 bases). Germline V gene sequence: CDR1 SGHNT, CDR2 YENEEA. This CDR3 comprises 14 residues. V lost 8 bases and J lost 5, with 15 bases in between. In nucleotides, the CDR3 is TGTGCCAGCTCGGGGGGCGTTAGAACCGGGGAGCTGTTTTTT. Translated, it gives CASSGGVRTGELFF.

Written as DNA, the CDR3 is TGTGCCAGCAGTTACGCCGGGGCAGATACGCAGTATTTT. Translating it yields CASSYAGADTQYF. The rearrangement links TRBV6-6 to TRBJ2-3; TRBD2 might be the D (5 bases). V was shortened by 2 bases and J by 4 bases, with 7 bases between the two germline ends. The CDR3 loop spans 13 amino acids. CDR1 and CDR2 (germline): MNHNY, SVGAGI (reference sequence).

The V and J genes are TRBV7-2 and TRBJ1-5; D perhaps matches TRBD1 (5 bases). The CDR3 loop spans 14 amino acids. Between the trimmed V and J ends, which lost 3 bases and 4 bases, there was a span of 10 bases. CDR1 is SGHTA and CDR2 is FQGNSA in the germline V gene. For the CDR3, the DNA is TGTGCCAGCAGCTTCAGGGCGGAGAATCAGCCCCAGCATTTT. Translation: CASSFRAENQPQHF.

The CDR3, as DNA: TGTGCCAGCAGCGTCAAAATGAACACTGAAGCTTTCTTT. Encoded protein: CASSVKMNTEAFF. The chain has TRBV5-5 and TRBJ1-1; D is unclear. The germline CDR1 and CDR2 sequences are SGHKS and YYEKEE (reference sequence). This CDR3 spans 13 amino acids. The V gene lost 4 bases and the J gene lost 0 bases, with 7 bases spanning the gap.

This chain uses TRBV30 with TRBJ1-3, with D unresolved. The length of the CDR3 is 15 residues. V was pared by 0 bases and J by 0 bases, with 9 bases between. In germline, CDR1 is GTSNPN, CDR2 SVGIG (reference sequence). The CDR3 loop is CAWSVLTASGNTIYF. The DNA of the CDR3 is TGTGCCTGGAGTGTACTCACAGCCTCTGGAAACACCATATATTTT.

The chain has TRBV29-1 and TRBJ1-2; maybe TRBD1 (5 bases). Per the germline V gene, CDR1 is SQVTM and CDR2 is ANQGSEA. Between the trimmed V and J ends, which lost 3 bases and 6 bases, there was a span of 14 bases. The CDR3 length is 13 residues. The CDR3 sequence: CSVDREGRNGYTF. The CDR3 region has the DNA TGCAGCGTTGACAGGGAAGGGAGGAATGGCTACACCTTC.

V gene TRBV5-4 combines with J gene TRBJ2-2, with 10 bases that match TRBD2. The V gene's germline CDR1 is SGHNT and CDR2 YYREEE (reference sequence). This CDR3 contains 15 residues. The J segment lost 4 bases and the V segment lost 5 bases, leaving 5 bases of the junction unmatched. In DNA, the CDR3 is TGTGCCAGCAGACCTTGGACTAGCGGCACCGGGGAGCTGTTTTTT. It specifies CASRPWTSGTGELFF.

This sequence joins TRBV4-2 and TRBJ2-7; 8 bases align to TRBD2. The CDR3 is made up of 16 amino acids. With V trimmed by 0 bases and J by 4 bases, 8 bases remained unmatched. The germline V gene has CDR1 LGHNA and CDR2 YNFKEQ. In DNA form, the CDR3 reads TGTGCCAGCAGCCAAGAAGACGGGAGGGTCTTATACGAGCAGTACTTC. This encodes CASSQEDGRVLYEQYF.

V is TRBV7-2 and J is TRBJ2-1, with 16 bases identical to TRBD2. The V segment lost 5 bases and the J segment 6 bases; nucleotides outside the gene matches: 7. The length of the CDR3 is 17 residues. From germline, CDR1 is SGHTA and CDR2 FQGNSA. Here the CDR3 reads CASSLTGTSGRANEQFF. The CDR3 DNA follows: TGTGCCAGCAGCCTTACCGGGACTAGCGGGAGGGCCAATGAGCAGTTCTTC.

This clone was counted once. The rearrangement links TRBV3-1 (or the pseudogene TRBV3-2) to TRBJ1-3; 9 nucleotides agree with TRBD1. The V gene's germline CDR1 is LGHDT and CDR2 YNNKEL (reference sequence). The V gene end was trimmed by 0 bases and the J gene end by 7 bases; junction bases not matched to a gene: 4. This CDR3 is 15 amino acids long. The CDR3 spells CASSQDRTGANTIYF. The DNA of the CDR3 is TGTGCCAGCAGCCAAGATAGGACAGGGGCGAACACCATATATTTT.

J is TRBJ2-3 and V is TRBV6-4; D remains ambiguous. V shed 3 bases and J shed 6 bases, with 10 bases lying between them. The CDR3 consists of 13 residues. Germline V CDR1 and CDR2: MRHNA, SNTAGT. CDR3 in DNA: TGTGCCAGCAGTGAAGAGATCTCGGATACGCAGTATTTT. This encodes CASSEEISDTQYF.

In its sample, this clone was seen once. V gene TRBV3-1 (or the pseudogene TRBV3-2) combines with J gene TRBJ2-1; tentatively, D is TRBD1 (7 bases). With 2 bases removed from V and 9 bases from J, the gap between germline ends came to 14 bases. The CDR3 runs 14 residues. CDR1 LGHDT and CDR2 YNNKEL come from the germline V gene (reference sequence). DNA of the CDR3: TGTGCCAGCAGCCAAACCCGACAGGGAGGTGAGCAGTTCTTC. Its protein product is CASSQTRQGGEQFF.

The genes are TRBV2 and TRBJ1-2, with D perhaps TRBD1 (6 bases). Germline V gene lookup returns CDR1 SNHLY and CDR2 FYNNEI. The CDR3 consists of 15 residues. V dropped 4 bases and J dropped 6 bases, with 18 bases sitting between them. The CDR3 region has the DNA TGTGCCAGCAGTGGGCGTGGCAGGGGACATGATGGCTACACCTTC. Translated: CASSGRGRGHDGYTF.

The chain has TRBV18 and TRBJ2-6, with TRBD1 matching 7 bases. The CDR3 is made up of 17 amino acids. The germline V gene encodes CDR1 KGHSH and CDR2 LQKENI. Trimming removed 4 bases from V and 0 bases from J; junction bases left unmatched: 6. CDR3 region: CASSRDRISSGANVLTF. The CDR3 DNA reads as TGTGCCAGCTCACGGGACAGAATCAGCTCTGGGGCCAACGTCCTGACTTTC.

The rearrangement links TRBV29-1 to TRBJ1-5; 7 nucleotides line up with TRBD1. CDR1 SQVTM and CDR2 ANQGSEA come from the germline V gene. J was trimmed by 4 bases and V by 7 bases; bases with no gene match: 4. The CDR3 contains 12 residues. CDR3 sequence reads: CSAGTDNQPQHF. CDR3 nucleotides: TGCAGCGCCGGGACAGATAATCAGCCCCAGCATTTT.

V is TRBV7-9 and J is TRBJ1-1; D is unresolved. Germline V lookup: CDR1 SEHNR, CDR2 FQNEAQ (reference sequence). V lost 2 bases and J lost 8, with 6 bases in between. The CDR3 sequence is 11 residues long. CDR3 nucleotide sequence: TGTGCCAGCAGCTTAAGCGGGGAAGCTTTCTTT. Translating it yields CASSLSGEAFF.

The chain employs TRBV30 and TRBJ2-2; 8 bases line up with TRBD2. There are 16 residues in the CDR3. CDR1 is GTSNPN and CDR2 is SVGIG in the germline V gene (reference sequence). V trimming: 3 bases; J trimming: 0 bases; junction bases outside the gene matches: 6. CDR3 in DNA: TGTGCCTGGAGAACCGGGGGGGCCCCGAACACCGGGGAGCTGTTTTTT. This gives the protein CAWRTGGAPNTGELFF.

V gene TRBV6-5 combines with J gene TRBJ2-1; weak D call: TRBD2 (6 bases). The germline CDR1 and CDR2 sequences are MNHEY and SVGAGI. CDR3 size: 14 residues. The V gene lost 7 bases and the J gene lost 1 base, with 11 bases spanning the gap. The CDR3 bases are TGTGCCAGCACCGCGGGGCCGTCCTACAATGAGCAGTTCTTC. Amino acids: CASTAGPSYNEQFF.

V gene TRBV3-1 (or the pseudogene TRBV3-2) combines with J gene TRBJ1-3; D is possibly TRBD1 (5 bases). This CDR3 is built from 16 residues. The V end lost 3 bases, the J end lost 0 bases, and 12 bases lay between the germline ends. The germline gives CDR1 LGHDT, CDR2 YNNKEL (reference sequence). The DNA for the CDR3 is TGTGCCAGCAGCCACAGACAGATTTTCTCTGGAAACACCATATATTTT. Translated: CASSHRQIFSGNTIYF.

A single count supports this clone. The chain employs TRBV3-1 (or the pseudogene TRBV3-2) and TRBJ2-5; perhaps TRBD1 as D (6 bases). Deletions cut 1 base from V and 5 bases from J, with 17 bases between. CDR3 length: 16 residues. Looked up from germline, CDR1 is LGHDT and CDR2 is YNNKEL (reference sequence). In nucleotides, the CDR3 is TGTGCCAGCAGCCAAGGGGACATCCTACCCGGTGAGACCCAGTACTTC. Translated, it gives CASSQGDILPGETQYF.

This clone was observed a handful of times. The chain has TRBV5-4 and TRBJ1-2; D may be TRBD1 (6 bases). Germline-derived CDR1 and CDR2 are SGHNT and YYREEE (reference sequence). Trimming cost V 6 bases and J 8 bases, with 17 bases left between them. The CDR3 extends over 13 amino acids. CDR3 in DNA: TGTGCCAGCAATTTGGCGGGGGGCCGGGGCTACACCTTC. It is translated as CASNLAGGRGYTF.

The V gene is TRBV3-1 (or the pseudogene TRBV3-2), the J gene TRBJ2-7, with TRBD2 as a possible D gene (5 bases). Per germline, CDR1 LGHDT and CDR2 YNNKEL (reference sequence). The V and J ends lost 4 bases and 0 bases respectively, with 13 bases between them. CDR3 size: 15 residues. The CDR3 DNA is TGTGCCAGCAGCCTCGGGGATCTCGTCTCCTACGAGCAGTACTTC. Its protein product is CASSLGDLVSYEQYF.

The chain's CDR3 is CATSRDPGYGYTF. The CDR3 DNA sequence: TGTGCCACCAGCAGAGATCCGGGGTACGGCTACACCTTC. The chain recombines TRBV15 with TRBJ1-2; D unclear. Germline CDR1 LNHNV, CDR2 YYDKDF (reference sequence). CDR3 length: 13 residues. V was clipped by 0 bases and J by 8 bases, with 10 bases between them.

V and J are TRBV11-2 and TRBJ1-2; a possible D gene is TRBD1 (5 bases). V dropped 2 bases and J dropped 4 bases, with 14 bases sitting between them. This CDR3 contains 15 residues. Germline V gene sequence: CDR1 SGHAT, CDR2 FQNNGV. CDR3 in amino acids: CASSLRGGTIYGYTF. The CDR3 DNA reads as TGTGCCAGCAGCTTACGGGGAGGGACCATCTATGGCTACACCTTC.